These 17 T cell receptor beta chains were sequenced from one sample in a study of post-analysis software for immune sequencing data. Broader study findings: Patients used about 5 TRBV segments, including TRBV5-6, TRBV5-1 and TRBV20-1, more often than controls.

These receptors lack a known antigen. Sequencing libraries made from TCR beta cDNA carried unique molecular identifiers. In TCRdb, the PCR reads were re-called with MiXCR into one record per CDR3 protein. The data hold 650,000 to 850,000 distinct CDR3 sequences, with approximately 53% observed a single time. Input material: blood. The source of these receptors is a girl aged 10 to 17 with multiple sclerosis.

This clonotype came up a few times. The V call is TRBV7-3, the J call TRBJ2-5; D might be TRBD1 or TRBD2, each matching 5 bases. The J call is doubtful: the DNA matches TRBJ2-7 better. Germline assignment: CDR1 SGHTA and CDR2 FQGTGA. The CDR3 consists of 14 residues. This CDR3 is CASSSAGTAVEQYF. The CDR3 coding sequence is TGTGCCAGCAGCTCGGCCGGGACGGCCGTCGAGCAGTACTTC.

CDR3 in amino acids: CSAQLAGGRNEQFF. CDR3 coding DNA: TGCAGTGCTCAGCTAGCGGGGGGAAGGAATGAGCAGTTCTTC. V and J are TRBV20-1 and TRBJ2-1; TRBD2 matches 11 bases. The CDR3 loop spans 14 amino acids. The V gene's germline CDR1 is DFQATT and CDR2 SNEGSKA (reference sequence). V gave up 5 bases and J gave up 7 bases; unmatched junction bases: 7.

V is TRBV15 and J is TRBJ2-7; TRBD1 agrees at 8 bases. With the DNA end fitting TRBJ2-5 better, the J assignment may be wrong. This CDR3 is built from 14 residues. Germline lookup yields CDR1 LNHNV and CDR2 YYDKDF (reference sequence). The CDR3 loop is CATKEDRGGETQYF. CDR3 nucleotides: TGTGCCACCAAGGAAGACAGGGGCGGTGAGACCCAGTACTTC.

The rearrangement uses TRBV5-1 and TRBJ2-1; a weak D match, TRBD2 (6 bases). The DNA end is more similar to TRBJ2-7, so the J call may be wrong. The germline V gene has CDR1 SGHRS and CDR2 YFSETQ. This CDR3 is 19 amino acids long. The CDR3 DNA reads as TGCGCCAGCAGCTTGGTCCCGGCGGGAACCGACTCCTCCTACAATGAGCAGTACTTC. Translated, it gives CASSLVPAGTDSSYNEQYF.

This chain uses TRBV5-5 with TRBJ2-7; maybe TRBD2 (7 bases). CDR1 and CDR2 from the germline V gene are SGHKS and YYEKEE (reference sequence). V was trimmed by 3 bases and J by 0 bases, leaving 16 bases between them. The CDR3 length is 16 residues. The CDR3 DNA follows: TGTGCCAGCAGCTACGGGACTGGGGGGGCCTCCTACGAGCAGTACTTC. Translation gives CASSYGTGGASYEQYF.

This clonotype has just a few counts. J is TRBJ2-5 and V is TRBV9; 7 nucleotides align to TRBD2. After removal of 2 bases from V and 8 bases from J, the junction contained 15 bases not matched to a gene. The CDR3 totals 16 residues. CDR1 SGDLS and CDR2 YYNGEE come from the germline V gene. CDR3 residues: CASSVLGSGEGTTQYF. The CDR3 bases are TGTGCCAGCAGCGTCCTCGGGTCGGGGGAGGGTACCACCCAGTACTTC.

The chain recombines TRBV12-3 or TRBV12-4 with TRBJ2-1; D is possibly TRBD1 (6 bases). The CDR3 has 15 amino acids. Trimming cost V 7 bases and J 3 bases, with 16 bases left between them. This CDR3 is CASTPFGGHYNEQFF. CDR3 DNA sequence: TGTGCCAGCACCCCTTTTGGGGGCCACTACAATGAGCAGTTCTTC.

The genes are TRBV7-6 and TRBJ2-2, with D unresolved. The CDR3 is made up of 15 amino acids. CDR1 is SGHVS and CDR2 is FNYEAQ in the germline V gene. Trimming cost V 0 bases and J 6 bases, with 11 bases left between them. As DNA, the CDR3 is TGTGCCAGCAGCTTAGCCGCGGCGGCGGCCGGGGAGCTGTTTTTT. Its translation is CASSLAAAAAGELFF.

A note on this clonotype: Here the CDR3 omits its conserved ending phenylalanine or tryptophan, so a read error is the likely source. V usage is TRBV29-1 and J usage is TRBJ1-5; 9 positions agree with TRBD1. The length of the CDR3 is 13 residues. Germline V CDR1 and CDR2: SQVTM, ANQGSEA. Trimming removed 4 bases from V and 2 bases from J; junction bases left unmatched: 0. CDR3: CSVGQGGNQPQHS. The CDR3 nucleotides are TGCAGCGTTGGACAGGGGGGCAATCAGCCCCAGCATTCT.

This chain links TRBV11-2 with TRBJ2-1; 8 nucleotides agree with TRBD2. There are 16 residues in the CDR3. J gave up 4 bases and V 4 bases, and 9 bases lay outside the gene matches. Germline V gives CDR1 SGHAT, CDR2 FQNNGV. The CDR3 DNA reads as TGTGCCAGCAGCTCTGCCGGCGGGAGGTATTACAATGAGCAGTTCTTC. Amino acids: CASSSAGGRYYNEQFF.

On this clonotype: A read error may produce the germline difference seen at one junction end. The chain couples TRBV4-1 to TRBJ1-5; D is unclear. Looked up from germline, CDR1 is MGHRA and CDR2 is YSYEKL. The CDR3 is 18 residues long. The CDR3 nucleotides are TGCGCCAGCAACCAAGATCCCGTCCCTCTGACCCCCAATCAGCCCCAGCATTTT. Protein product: CASNQDPVPLTPNQPQHF.

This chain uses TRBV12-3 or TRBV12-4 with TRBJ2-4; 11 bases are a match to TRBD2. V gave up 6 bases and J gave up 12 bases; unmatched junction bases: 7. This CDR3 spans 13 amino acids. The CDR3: CASRWLAGGDQYF. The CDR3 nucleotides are TGTGCCAGCAGGTGGCTAGCGGGGGGCGATCAGTACTTC.

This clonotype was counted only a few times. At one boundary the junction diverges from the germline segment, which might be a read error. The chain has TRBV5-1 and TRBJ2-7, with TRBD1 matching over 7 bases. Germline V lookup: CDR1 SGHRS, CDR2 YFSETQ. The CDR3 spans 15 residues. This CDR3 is CASSLGTALSYERYF. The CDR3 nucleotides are TGCGCCAGCAGCCTCGGGACAGCACTCTCCTACGAGCGGTACTTC.

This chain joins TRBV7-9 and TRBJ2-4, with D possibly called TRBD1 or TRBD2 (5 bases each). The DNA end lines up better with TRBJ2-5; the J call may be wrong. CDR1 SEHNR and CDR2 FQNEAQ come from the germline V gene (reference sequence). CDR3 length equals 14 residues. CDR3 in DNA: TGTGCCAGCAGCCGCGAGGGGCCACGGGAGACCCAGTACTTC. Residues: CASSREGPRETQYF.

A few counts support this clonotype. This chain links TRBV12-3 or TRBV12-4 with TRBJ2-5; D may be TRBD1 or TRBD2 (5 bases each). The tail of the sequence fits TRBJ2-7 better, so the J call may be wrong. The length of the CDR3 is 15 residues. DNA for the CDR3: TGTGCCAGCAGTCTCCCCCGGGGCAGAGGATACGAGCAGTACTTC. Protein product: CASSLPRGRGYEQYF.

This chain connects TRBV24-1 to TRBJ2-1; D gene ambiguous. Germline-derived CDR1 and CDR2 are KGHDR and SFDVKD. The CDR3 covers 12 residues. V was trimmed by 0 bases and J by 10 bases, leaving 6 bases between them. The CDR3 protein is CATSDLKGEQFF. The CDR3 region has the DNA TGTGCCACCAGTGATTTGAAGGGAGAGCAGTTCTTC.

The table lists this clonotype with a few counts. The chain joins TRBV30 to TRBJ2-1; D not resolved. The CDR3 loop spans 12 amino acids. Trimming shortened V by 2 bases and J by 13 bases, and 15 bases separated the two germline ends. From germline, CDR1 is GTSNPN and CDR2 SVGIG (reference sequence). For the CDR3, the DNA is TGTGCCTGGAGTCCCGGCTCTCCCACTCAGTTCTTC. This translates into CAWSPGSPTQFF.